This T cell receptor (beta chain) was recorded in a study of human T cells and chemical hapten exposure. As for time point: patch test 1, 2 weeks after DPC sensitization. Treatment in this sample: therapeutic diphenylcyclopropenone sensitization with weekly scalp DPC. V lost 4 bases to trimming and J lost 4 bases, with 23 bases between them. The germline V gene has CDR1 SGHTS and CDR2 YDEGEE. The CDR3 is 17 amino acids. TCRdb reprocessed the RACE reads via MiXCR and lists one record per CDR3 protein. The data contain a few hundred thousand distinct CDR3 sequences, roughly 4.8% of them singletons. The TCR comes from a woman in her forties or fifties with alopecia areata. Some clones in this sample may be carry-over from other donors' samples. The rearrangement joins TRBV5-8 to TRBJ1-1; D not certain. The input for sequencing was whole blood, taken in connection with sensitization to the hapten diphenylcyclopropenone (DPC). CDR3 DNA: TGTGCCAGCAGCCCCCGACTGACATTTCGTCGTCGCACTGAAGCTTTCTTT. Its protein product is CASSPRLTFRRRTEAFF.